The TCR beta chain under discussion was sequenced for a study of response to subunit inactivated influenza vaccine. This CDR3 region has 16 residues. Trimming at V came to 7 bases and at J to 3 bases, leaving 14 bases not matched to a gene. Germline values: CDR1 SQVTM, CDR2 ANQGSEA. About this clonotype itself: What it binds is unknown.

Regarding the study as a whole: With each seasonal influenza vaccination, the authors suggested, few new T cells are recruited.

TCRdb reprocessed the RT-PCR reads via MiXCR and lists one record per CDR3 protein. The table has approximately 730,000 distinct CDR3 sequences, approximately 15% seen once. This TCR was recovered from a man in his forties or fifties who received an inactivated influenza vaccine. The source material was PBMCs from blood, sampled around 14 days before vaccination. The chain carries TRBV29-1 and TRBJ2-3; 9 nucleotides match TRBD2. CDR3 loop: CSGGGGRALGTDTQYF. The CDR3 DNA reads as TGCAGCGGGGGTGGCGGGAGGGCCCTAGGGACAGATACGCAGTATTTT.